The clone carrying this TCR beta chain was observed a few times. Losses at the gene ends were 3 bases for V and 6 bases for J; bases not matched to a gene: 12. In germline, CDR1 is KGHDR, CDR2 SFDVKD. CDR3 length equals 16 residues. These data originate in a study of T cells in Graves' hyperthyroidism and ophthalmopathy. From RNA transcripts, TCR beta CDR3 regions were amplified. TCR CDR3 regions were first amplified by RT-PCR with HTBI primers. TCRdb used MiXCR to reprocess the multiplex PCR reads, holding one entry per CDR3 protein. The sample has 300,000 to 400,000 distinct CDR3 sequences; around 23% are singletons.

J is TRBJ2-7 and V is TRBV24-1; 8 nucleotides align to TRBD1. The origin of this receptor is a woman in her fifties or sixties with Graves' hyperthyroidism. The sequenced sample was blood. CDR3 residues: CATSDSQKQGGFEQYF. The CDR3 DNA is TGTGCCACCAGTGATAGCCAAAAACAGGGGGGATTCGAGCAGTACTTC.